The source of this T cell receptor beta chain is a study of blood T cell repertoires in COVID-19. From germline, CDR1 is SQVTM and CDR2 ANQGSEA. This CDR3 spans 12 amino acids. The germline V and J ends were trimmed by 4 bases and 4 bases, with 10 bases remaining between them. Clones were read by immunoSEQ multiplex PCR, and TCRdb kept only the in-frame ones, dropping some. The sample contains about 280,000 clones, 86% of which appear only once. The origin of this receptor is a woman aged 30 to 39 with active or convalescent COVID-19. The chain links TRBV29-1 to TRBJ1-1; D is unresolved. Material for sequencing was peripheral blood. DNA for the CDR3: TGCAGCGTTGGCACAGACCTCACTGAAGCTTTCTTT. This translates into CSVGTDLTEAFF. Drawing the rest from reference TRBV29-1 and TRBJ1-1, the complete variable domain is SAVISQKPSRDICQRGTSLTIQCQVDSQVTMMFWYRQQPGQSLTLIATANQGSEATYESGFVIDKFPISRPNLTFSTLTVSNMSPEDSSIYLCSVGTDLTEAFFGQGTRLTVV.